Listed below are T cell receptor beta chains from one sample, sequenced in a study of cytomegalovirus exposure and HLA in healthy donors. The protocol was immunoSEQ multiplex PCR, while the TCRdb copy is restricted to in-frame clones and leaves out a portion. This table has about 160,000 clones, approximately 72% appearing once. Sequencing was performed on PBMCs. Receptors originate from a female donor in good health and CMV-seronegative. The conserved cysteine and the conserved F or W are not part of the CDR3 here.

j_gene	v_gene	CDR3aa
TRBJ2-1	TRBV6-4	ASSVLAGPNEQF
TRBJ1-5	TRBV19	ASSIADYSNQPQH
TRBJ1-4	TRBV2	ASSGQGSEKLF
TRBJ2-7	TRBV14	ASSQQQPDYEQY
TRBJ2-3	TRBV5-1	ASSREGVDTQY
TRBJ2-6	TRBV30	AWGLSGANVLT
TRBJ2-7	TRBV29-1	STRQGSYEQY
TRBJ1-2	TRBV7-9	ASSLRGGRGANYGYT
TRBJ2-3	TRBV6-5	ASSYSSGSRADTQY
TRBJ2-7	TRBV27	ASSSIPAGPYEQY
TRBJ2-1	TRBV7-9	ASRDTGFSYNEQF
TRBJ1-2	TRBV19	ASSVQGNYGYT
TRBJ1-2	TRBV6-5	ASREGRLGYGYT
TRBJ1-1	TRBV12-2	ASRSGKGAVTEAF
TRBJ1-2	TRBV6-5	ASSDDRVPLYGYT
TRBJ2-2	TRBV5-1	ASSSGLAGGTGELF
TRBJ1-3	TRBV18	ASSGQVSGNTIY
TRBJ2-1	TRBV7-9	ASELPTGLYNEQF
TRBJ1-1	TRBV7-9	ASSPIGSEAF
TRBJ2-1	TRBV27	ASSWTSGNNEQF
TRBJ2-5	TRBV6-5	ASSYSRGRGQETQY
TRBJ2-7	TRBV21-1	ASSNPGPFTPYEQY
TRBJ1-6	TRBV11-2	ASSLDDPSGSPLH
TRBJ1-5	TRBV9	ASSARQGYGPQH
TRBJ2-5	TRBV5-4	ASSRDRFTQETQY